The present entry profiles one TCR beta chain with its context. Relative to the germline gene, one junction end is altered; a read error may explain this. Both RNA and DNA were isolated together from around 20-30 mg of bulk tissue that had not been sorted. These data originate in a study of tumor-infiltrating lymphocytes in primary liver carcinoma. A primer in the constant region served to generate TCR beta cDNA from approximately 500 ng of total RNA. Three nested multiplex PCR rounds, a slightly modified ARM-PCR, produced the libraries for TCR beta. TCRdb processed the multiplex PCR reads anew with MiXCR; each CDR3 protein has one entry. The sample shows 150,000 to 200,000 distinct CDR3 sequences, 85% of them seen only once. The clonotype was recovered from a man aged 40-49 years with primary liver carcinoma and hepatitis B virus infection. The sample taken for sequencing was tumor tissue from primary liver carcinoma.

CDR3 sequence (DNA): TGTACCAACAGTGTGGAGCTCCATCAACCCCAGCATTTT. This translates into CTNSVELHQPQHF. The gene calls are TRBV6-1 and TRBJ1-5, with D unclear. Germline CDR1 is MNHNS and CDR2 is SASEGT. The length of the CDR3 is 13 residues.